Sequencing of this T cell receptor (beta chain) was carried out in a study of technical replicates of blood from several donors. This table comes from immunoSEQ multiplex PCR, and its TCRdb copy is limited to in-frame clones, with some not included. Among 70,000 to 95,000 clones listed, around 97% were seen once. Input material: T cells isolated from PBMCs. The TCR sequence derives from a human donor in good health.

CDR3 sequence reads: CACLQGPGEQYF. In DNA form, the CDR3 reads TGTGCCTGCCTACAGGGGCCGGGCGAGCAGTACTTC. J is TRBJ2-7 and V is TRBV30, with TRBD1 matching over 7 bases. V trimming: 6 bases; J trimming: 6 bases; junction bases outside the gene matches: 8. The CDR3 contains 12 residues. CDR1 and CDR2 from the germline V gene are GTSNPN and SVGIG (reference sequence). Based on the CDR3 plus reference TRBV30 and TRBJ2-7, the full variable domain is SQTIHQWPATLVQPVGSPLSLECTVEGTSNPNLYWYRQAAGRGLQLLFYSVGIGQISSEVPQNLSASRPQDRQFILSSKKLLLSDSGFYLCACLQGPGEQYFGPGTRLTVT.